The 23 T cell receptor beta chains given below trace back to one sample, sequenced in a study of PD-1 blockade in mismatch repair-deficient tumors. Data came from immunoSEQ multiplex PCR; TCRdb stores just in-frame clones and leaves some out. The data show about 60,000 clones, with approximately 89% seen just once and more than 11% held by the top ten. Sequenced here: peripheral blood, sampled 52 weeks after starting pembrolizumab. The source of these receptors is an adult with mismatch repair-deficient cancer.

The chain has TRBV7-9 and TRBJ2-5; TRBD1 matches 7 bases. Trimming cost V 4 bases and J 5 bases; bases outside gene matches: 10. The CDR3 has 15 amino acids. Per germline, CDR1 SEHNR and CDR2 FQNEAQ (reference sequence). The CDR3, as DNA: TGTGCCAGCAGCTCAGACCTTACAGGGGTGGAGACCCAGTACTTC. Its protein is CASSSDLTGVETQYF.

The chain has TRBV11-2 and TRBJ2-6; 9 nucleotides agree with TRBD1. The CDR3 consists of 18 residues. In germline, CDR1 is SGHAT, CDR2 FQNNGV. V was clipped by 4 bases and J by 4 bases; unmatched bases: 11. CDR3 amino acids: CASSWWTGEFAGANVLTF. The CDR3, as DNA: TGTGCCAGCAGCTGGTGGACAGGGGAATTTGCAGGGGCCAACGTCCTGACTTTC.

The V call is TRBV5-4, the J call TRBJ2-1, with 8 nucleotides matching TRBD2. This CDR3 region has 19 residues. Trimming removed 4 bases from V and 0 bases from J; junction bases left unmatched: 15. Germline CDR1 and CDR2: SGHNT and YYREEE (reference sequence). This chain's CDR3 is CASSPWTRGRLSSYNEQFF. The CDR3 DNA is TGTGCCAGCAGCCCGTGGACTCGCGGGAGGTTAAGCTCCTACAATGAGCAGTTCTTC.

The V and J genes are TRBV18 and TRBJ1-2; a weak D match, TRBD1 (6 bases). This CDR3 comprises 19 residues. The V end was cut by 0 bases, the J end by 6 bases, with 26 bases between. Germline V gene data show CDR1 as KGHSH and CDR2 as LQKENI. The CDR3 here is CASSPPRRPGTSSLDGYTF. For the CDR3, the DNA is TGTGCCAGCTCACCACCGAGGCGTCCCGGGACATCCTCCTTAGATGGCTACACCTTC.

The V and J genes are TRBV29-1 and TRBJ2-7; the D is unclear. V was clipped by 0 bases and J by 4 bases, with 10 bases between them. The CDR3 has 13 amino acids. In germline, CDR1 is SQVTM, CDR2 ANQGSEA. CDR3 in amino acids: CSVEDGRRYEQYF. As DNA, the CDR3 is TGCAGCGTTGAAGACGGCAGACGTTACGAGCAGTACTTC.

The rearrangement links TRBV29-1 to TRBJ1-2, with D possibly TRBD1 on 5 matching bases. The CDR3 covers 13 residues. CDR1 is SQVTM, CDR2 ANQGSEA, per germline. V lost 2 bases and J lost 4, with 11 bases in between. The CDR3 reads CSVETVGAYGYTF. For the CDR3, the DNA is TGCAGCGTTGAAACAGTAGGGGCCTATGGCTACACCTTC.

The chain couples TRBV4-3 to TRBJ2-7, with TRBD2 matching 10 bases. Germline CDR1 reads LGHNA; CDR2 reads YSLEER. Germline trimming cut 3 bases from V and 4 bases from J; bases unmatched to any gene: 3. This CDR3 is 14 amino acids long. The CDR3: CASSHGTSVYEQYF. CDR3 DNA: TGCGCCAGCAGCCATGGGACTAGCGTTTACGAGCAGTACTTC.

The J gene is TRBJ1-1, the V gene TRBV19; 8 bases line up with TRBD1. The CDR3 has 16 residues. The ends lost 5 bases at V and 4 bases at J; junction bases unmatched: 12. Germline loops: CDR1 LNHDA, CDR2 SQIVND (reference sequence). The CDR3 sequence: CASSVGQVGSGTEAFF. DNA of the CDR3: TGTGCCAGTAGTGTGGGACAGGTGGGGTCGGGCACTGAAGCTTTCTTT.

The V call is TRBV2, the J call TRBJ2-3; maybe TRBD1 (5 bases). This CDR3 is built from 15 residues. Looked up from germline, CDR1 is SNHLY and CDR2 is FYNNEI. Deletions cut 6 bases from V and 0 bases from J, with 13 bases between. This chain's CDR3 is CASSASGPSTDTQYF. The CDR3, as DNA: TGTGCCAGCAGCGCCTCAGGGCCCAGCACAGATACGCAGTATTTT.

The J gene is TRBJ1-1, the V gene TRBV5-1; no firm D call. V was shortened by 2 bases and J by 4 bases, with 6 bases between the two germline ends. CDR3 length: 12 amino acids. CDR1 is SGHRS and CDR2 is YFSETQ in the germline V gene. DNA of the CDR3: TGCGCCAGCAGCTTTAGCGGCACTGAAGCTTTCTTT. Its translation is CASSFSGTEAFF.

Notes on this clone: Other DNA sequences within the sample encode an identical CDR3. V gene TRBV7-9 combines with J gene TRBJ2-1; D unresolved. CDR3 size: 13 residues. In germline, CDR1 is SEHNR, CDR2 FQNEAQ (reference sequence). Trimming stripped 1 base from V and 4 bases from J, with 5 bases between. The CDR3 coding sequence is TGTGCCAGCAGCTTAGGTTTATACAATGAGCAGTTCTTC. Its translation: CASSLGLYNEQFF.

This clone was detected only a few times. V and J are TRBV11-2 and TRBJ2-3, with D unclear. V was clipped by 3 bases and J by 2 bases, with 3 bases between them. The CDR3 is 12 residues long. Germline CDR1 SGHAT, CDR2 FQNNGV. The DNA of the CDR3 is TGTGCCAGCAGCTTTGTCACAGATACGCAGTATTTT. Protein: CASSFVTDTQYF.

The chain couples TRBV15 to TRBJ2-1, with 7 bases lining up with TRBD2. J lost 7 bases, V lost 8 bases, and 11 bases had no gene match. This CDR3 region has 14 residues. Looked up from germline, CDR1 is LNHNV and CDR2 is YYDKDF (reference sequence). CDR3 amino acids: CATGVPGLGNEQFF. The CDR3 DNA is TGTGCCACCGGTGTACCCGGACTAGGTAATGAGCAGTTCTTC. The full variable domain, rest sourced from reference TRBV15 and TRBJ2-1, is DAMVIQNPRYQVTQFGKPVTLSCSQTLNHNVMYWYQQKSSQAPKLLFHYYDKDFNNEADTPDNFQSRRPNTSFCFLDIRSPGLGDTAMYLCATGVPGLGNEQFFGPGTRLTVL.

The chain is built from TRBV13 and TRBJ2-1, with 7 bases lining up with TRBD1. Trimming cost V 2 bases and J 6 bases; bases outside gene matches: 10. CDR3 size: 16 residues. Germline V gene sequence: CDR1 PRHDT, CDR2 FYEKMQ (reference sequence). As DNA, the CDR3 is TGTGCCAGCAGCTTATTCCGGGACAGCGCTCGCAATGAGCAGTTCTTC. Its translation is CASSLFRDSARNEQFF.

The CDR3 sequence is CASSQASSDSYEQYF. As DNA, the CDR3 is TGTGCCAGCAGCCAGGCCTCTAGCGACTCCTACGAGCAGTACTTC. This chain links TRBV4-2 with TRBJ2-7; possibly TRBD2 for D (6 bases). CDR1 and CDR2 (germline): LGHNA, YNFKEQ. This CDR3 is 15 amino acids long. Between the trimmed V and J ends, which lost 3 bases and 0 bases, there was a span of 12 bases.

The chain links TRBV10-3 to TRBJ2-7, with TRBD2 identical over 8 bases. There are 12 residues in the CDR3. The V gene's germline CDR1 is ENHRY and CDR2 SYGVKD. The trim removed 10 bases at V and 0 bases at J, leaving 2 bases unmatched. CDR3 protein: CATRGDSYEQYF. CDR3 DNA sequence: TGTGCCACGCGGGGGGACTCCTACGAGCAGTACTTC.

The CDR3 protein is CSGETGNTGELFF. CDR3 coding DNA: TGCAGCGGGGAGACCGGGAACACCGGGGAGCTGTTTTTT. The chain uses TRBV29-1 and TRBJ2-2; maybe TRBD2 (5 bases). The CDR3 is 13 amino acids. Trimming pared 7 bases from V and 1 base from J, leaving 10 bases between. The germline V gene encodes CDR1 SQVTM and CDR2 ANQGSEA.

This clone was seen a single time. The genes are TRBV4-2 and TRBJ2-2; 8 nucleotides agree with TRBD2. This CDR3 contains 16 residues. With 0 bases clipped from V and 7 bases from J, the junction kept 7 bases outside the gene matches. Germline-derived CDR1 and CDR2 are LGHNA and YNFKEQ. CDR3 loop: CASSQEPGLVDGELFF. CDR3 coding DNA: TGTGCCAGCAGCCAAGAACCGGGACTAGTGGACGGGGAGCTGTTTTTT.

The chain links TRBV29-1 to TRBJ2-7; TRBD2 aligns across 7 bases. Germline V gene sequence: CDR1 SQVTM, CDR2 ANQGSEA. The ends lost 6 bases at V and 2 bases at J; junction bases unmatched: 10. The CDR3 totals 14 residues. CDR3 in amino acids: CSVREGSPPYEQYF. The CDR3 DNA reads TGCAGCGTCAGGGAGGGGAGCCCCCCCTACGAGCAGTACTTC.

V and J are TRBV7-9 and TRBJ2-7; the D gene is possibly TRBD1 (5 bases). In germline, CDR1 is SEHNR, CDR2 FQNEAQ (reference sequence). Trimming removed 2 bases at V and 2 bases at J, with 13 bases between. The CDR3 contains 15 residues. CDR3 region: CASSLRDGATYEQYF. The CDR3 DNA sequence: TGTGCCAGCAGCTTAAGGGATGGGGCTACCTACGAGCAGTACTTC.

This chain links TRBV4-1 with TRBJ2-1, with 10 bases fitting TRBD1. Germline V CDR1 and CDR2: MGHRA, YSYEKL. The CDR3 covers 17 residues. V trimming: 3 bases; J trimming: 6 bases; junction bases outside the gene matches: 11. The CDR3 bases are TGCGCCAGCAGCCATCCGGGAGGGACAGGGGAGCTCAATGAGCAGTTCTTC. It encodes CASSHPGGTGELNEQFF.

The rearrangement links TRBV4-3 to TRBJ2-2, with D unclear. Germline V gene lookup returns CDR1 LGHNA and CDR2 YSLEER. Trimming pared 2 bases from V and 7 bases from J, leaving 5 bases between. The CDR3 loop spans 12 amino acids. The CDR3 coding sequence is TGCGCCAGCAGCCAATTCGTCGGGGAGCTGTTTTTT. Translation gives CASSQFVGELFF.

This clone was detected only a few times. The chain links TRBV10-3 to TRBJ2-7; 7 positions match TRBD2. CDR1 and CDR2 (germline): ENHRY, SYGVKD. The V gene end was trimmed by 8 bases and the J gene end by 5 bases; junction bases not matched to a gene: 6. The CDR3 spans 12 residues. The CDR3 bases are TGTGCCATCGGGGCGGGAGTCAACGAGCAGTACTTC. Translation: CAIGAGVNEQYF.